This T cell receptor (beta chain) was profiled in a study of shared clonotypes between healthy human individuals. About the research overall: Donors were a couple of women and a few men aged 18 to 49.

An even split of each subset's genomic DNA across several immunoSEQ plates was performed. Sequencing used immunoSEQ multiplex PCR; TCRdb keeps in-frame clones, though not all of them. The table lists about 1 million clones, 70% to 80% of them singletons. Per the germline V gene, CDR1 is SEHNR and CDR2 is FQNEAQ (reference sequence). V was trimmed by 4 bases and J by 0 bases, leaving 14 bases between them. The CDR3 spans 16 residues. Sequencing was carried out using memory CD4+ T cells sorted from blood. Specified subset: CD45RA-negative fraction. V is TRBV7-9 and J is TRBJ2-3, with D hard to call. The receptor's source is a young man in good health. The CDR3 region is CASSSRFGASTDTQYF. CDR3 DNA: TGTGCCAGCAGCTCCCGGTTTGGTGCTAGCACAGATACGCAGTATTTT. Full variable domain (outside the CDR3, taken from reference TRBV7-9 and TRBJ2-3): DTGVSQNPRHKITKRGQNVTFRCDPISEHNRLYWYRQTLGQGPEFLTYFQNEAQLEKSRLLSDRFSAERPKGSFSTLEIQRTEQGDSAMYLCASSSRFGASTDTQYFGPGTRLTVL.